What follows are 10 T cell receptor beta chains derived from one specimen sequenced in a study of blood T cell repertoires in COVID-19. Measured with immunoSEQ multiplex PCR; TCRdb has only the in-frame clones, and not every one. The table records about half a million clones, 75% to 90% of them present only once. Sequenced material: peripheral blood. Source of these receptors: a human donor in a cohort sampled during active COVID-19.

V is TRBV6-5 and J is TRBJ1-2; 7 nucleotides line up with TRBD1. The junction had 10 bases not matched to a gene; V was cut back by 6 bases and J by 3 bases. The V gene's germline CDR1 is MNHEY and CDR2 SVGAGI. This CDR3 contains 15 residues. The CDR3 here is CASRVRQGGDYGYTF. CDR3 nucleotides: TGTGCCAGCAGGGTGCGCCAGGGGGGCGACTATGGCTACACCTTC.

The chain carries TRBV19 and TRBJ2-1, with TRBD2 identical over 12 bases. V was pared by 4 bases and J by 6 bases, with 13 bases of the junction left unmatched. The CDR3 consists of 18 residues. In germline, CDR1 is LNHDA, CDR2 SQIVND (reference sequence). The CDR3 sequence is CASSTVLLAGGGRNEQFF. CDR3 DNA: TGTGCCAGTAGTACGGTGCTCCTAGCGGGAGGGGGGCGCAATGAGCAGTTCTTC.

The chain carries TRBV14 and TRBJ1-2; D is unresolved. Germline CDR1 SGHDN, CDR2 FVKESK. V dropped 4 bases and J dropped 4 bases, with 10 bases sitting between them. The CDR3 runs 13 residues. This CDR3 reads CASSRGISYGYTF. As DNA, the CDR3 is TGTGCCAGCAGCCGAGGAATTAGCTATGGCTACACCTTC.

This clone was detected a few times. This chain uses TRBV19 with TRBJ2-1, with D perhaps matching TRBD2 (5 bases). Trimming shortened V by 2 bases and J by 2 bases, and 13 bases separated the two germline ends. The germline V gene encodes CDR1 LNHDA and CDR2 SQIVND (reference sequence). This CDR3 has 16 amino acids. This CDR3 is CASSINIRTPYNEQFF. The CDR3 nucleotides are TGTGCCAGTAGTATAAATATAAGGACTCCCTACAATGAGCAGTTCTTC. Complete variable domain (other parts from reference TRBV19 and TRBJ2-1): DGGITQSPKYLFRKEGQNVTLSCEQNLNHDAMYWYRQDPGQGLRLIYYSQIVNDFQKGDIAEGYSVSREKKESFPLTVTSAQKNPTAFYLCASSINIRTPYNEQFFGPGTRLTVL.

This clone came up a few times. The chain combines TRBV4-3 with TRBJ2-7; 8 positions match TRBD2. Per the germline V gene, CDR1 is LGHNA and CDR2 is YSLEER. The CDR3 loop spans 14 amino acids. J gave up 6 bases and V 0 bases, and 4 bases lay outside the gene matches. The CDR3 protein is CASSQEAGAGEQYF. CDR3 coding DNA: TGCGCCAGCAGCCAAGAAGCGGGAGCAGGCGAGCAGTACTTC.

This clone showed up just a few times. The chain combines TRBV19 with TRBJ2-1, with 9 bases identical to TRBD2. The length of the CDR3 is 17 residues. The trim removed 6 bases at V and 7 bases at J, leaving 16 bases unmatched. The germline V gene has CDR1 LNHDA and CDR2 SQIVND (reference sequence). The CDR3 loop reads CASSPPAGGQRVNEQFF. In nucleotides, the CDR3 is TGTGCCAGTAGCCCCCCGGCGGGAGGGCAACGGGTAAATGAGCAGTTCTTC. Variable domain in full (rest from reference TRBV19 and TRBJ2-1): DGGITQSPKYLFRKEGQNVTLSCEQNLNHDAMYWYRQDPGQGLRLIYYSQIVNDFQKGDIAEGYSVSREKKESFPLTVTSAQKNPTAFYLCASSPPAGGQRVNEQFFGPGTRLTVL.

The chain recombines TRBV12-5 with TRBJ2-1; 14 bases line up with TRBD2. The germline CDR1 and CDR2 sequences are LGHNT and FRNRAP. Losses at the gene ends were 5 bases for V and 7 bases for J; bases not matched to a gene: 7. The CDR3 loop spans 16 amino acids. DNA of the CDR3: TGTGCTAGTGGTAGACTTGGACTAGCGGGAGGTAATGAGCAGTTCTTC. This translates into CASGRLGLAGGNEQFF.

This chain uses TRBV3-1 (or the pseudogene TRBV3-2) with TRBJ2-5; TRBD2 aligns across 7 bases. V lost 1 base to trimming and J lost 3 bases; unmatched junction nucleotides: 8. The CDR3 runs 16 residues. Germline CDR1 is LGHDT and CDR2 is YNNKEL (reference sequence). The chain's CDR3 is CASSQGSSGNEETQYF. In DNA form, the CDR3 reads TGTGCCAGCAGCCAAGGGTCCAGCGGGAATGAAGAGACCCAGTACTTC.

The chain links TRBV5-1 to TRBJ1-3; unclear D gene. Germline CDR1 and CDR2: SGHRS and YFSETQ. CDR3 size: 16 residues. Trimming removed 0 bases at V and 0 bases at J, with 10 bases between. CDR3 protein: CASSLEEGYSGNTIYF. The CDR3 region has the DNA TGCGCCAGCAGCTTGGAAGAGGGTTACTCTGGAAACACCATATATTTT.

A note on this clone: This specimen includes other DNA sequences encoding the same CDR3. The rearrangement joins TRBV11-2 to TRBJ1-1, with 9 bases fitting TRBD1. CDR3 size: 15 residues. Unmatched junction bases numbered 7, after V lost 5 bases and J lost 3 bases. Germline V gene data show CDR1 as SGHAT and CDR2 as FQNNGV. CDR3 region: CASSSWGQGDTEAFF. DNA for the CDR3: TGTGCCAGCAGCAGCTGGGGACAGGGAGACACTGAAGCTTTCTTT. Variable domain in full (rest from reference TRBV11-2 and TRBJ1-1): EAGVAQSPRYKIIEKRQSVAFWCNPISGHATLYWYQQILGQGPKLLIQFQNNGVVDDSQLPKDRFSAERLKGVDSTLKIQPAKLEDSAVYLCASSSWGQGDTEAFFGQGTRLTVV.